This entry features one T cell receptor beta chain sequence. The data derive from a study of blood T cell repertoires in COVID-19. Across the study: Sites in the United States, Italy and Spain provided acute and convalescent COVID-19 samples. Sample material is recorded as cDNA or gDNA derived from T cells, B-cell-depleted T cells, or PBMCs.

Between the trimmed V and J ends, which lost 4 bases and 4 bases, there was a span of 14 bases. This CDR3 is built from 14 residues. Germline loops: CDR1 GTSNPN, CDR2 SVGIG (reference sequence). All enrollees were roughly 18 to 90 years old and from fewer than 30 US areas. Cohort placement rested on clinical history that participants reported themselves. Only in-frame clones appear in the TCRdb table, and some are missing; sequencing was by immunoSEQ multiplex PCR. The top ten clones hold more than 4% of a sample with under 200,000 clones, around 82% of them seen once. The chain links TRBV30 to TRBJ1-5; D is ambiguous. The sequencing input was PBMCs or T cells enriched from blood (not recorded which). The TCR comes from a woman in her sixties with acute COVID-19. The CDR3 loop is CAWTPNSLNQPQHF. CDR3 DNA sequence: TGTGCCTGGACCCCTAATAGCCTTAATCAGCCCCAGCATTTT. Looking up the rest from reference TRBV30 and TRBJ1-5 gives the full variable domain: SQTIHQWPATLVQPVGSPLSLECTVEGTSNPNLYWYRQAAGRGLQLLFYSVGIGQISSEVPQNLSASRPQDRQFILSSKKLLLSDSGFYLCAWTPNSLNQPQHFGDGTRLSIL.